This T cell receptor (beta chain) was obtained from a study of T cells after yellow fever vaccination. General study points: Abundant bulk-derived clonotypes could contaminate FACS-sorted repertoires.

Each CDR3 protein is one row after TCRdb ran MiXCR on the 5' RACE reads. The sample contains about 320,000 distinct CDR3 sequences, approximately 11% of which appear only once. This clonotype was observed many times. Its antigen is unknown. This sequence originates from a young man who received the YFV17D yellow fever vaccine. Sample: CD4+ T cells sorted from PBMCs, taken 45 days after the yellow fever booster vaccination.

The CDR3 nucleotides read TGCAGTGCTAGAGATGAGGGGGGACAAGAGACCCAGTACTTC. Its protein product is CSARDEGGQETQYF. This chain links TRBV20-1 with TRBJ2-5; D assignment may be TRBD1 or TRBD2 (6 bases each). The CDR3 covers 14 residues. Trimming shortened V by 0 bases and J by 2 bases, and 10 bases separated the two germline ends. The germline V gene has CDR1 DFQATT and CDR2 SNEGSKA (reference sequence).